The text below deals with one TCR beta chain. Its antigen is not yet known. No base qualities exist here, and no much larger clone lies one base off it. These data are taken from a study of CD8 T cells in ankylosing spondylitis (dated 2017 in TCRdb). Turning to the overall study: The study profiled T cell receptor beta repertoires in healthy donors and ankylosing spondylitis patients to find disease-linked TCR variants. Peripheral blood was sampled, and synovial fluid was additionally collected from ankylosing spondylitis patients. The full study cohort was made up of over 20 ankylosing spondylitis patients and some 100 healthy donors. Broad study findings and their caveats: Some TCR beta motif variants had previously been reported in synovial fluid and blood of reactive arthritis patients, which suggested common disease-initiation mechanisms. Blood from ankylosing spondylitis patients appeared to be characterized by a TCR beta motif composed of eight highly homologous amino acid variants. The disease-linked clones had a CD8+ phenotype and were found at relatively low frequencies in peripheral blood. Significant enrichment of the disease-linked clones was reported in matched synovial fluid samples from ankylosing spondylitis patients.

Instrument used: Illumina HiSeq 2500. Quantitative 5'-RACE with molecular barcodes was the method used to prepare the TCR beta libraries. As for the authors' bioinformatics: A new computational method, built on a probabilistic model of VDJ rearrangement, was used to identify disease-linked TCR variants. TCRdb's own reprocessing of the public reads used fastp at Q25 and MiXCR and kept productive beta chains. Identical CDR3 proteins give one entry, which carries the most common genes and DNA. The V and J calls shown here were made by TCRdb, not taken from the authors' results. The sample table records some 250,000 distinct CDR3 sequences; about 9.1% of these occur just once. The ten most abundant clones make up nearly 7% of the sample. The sequencing input was blood, either unsorted or a sorted T cell fraction (not recorded which). The sequence was obtained from a male donor with ankylosing spondylitis or in good health (not recorded which).

For the CDR3, the sequence is CASSPRASGDEQYF. The nucleotides are TGTGCCAGCAGTCCCCGGGCCTCTGGGGACGAGCAGTACTTC. The chain is assembled from TRBV12-3 or TRBV12-4 and TRBJ2-7, with an unclear D gene assignment. The junction shows trimming of 5 bases on V and 5 bases on J, plus 16 bases between the germline ends. The CDR3 sequence holds 14 residues, the cysteine and phenylalanine included. Kept here is only the CDR3 DNA, which spans 42 bases and is read in frame from base 1.